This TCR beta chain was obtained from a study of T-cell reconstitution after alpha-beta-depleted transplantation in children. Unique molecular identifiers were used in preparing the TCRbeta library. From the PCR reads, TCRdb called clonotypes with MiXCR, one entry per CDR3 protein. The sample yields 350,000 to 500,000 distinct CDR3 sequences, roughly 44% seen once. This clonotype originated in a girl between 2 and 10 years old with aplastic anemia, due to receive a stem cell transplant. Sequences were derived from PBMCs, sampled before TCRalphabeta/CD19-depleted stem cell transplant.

The CDR3 DNA sequence: TGTGCCAGCTCACCTCCGGACAGCCCCCGCGAGCAGTACTTC. It yields the protein CASSPPDSPREQYF. The gene calls are TRBV18 and TRBJ2-7; D is possibly TRBD1 (6 bases). The germline CDR1 and CDR2 sequences are KGHSH and LQKENI. The V end was cut by 3 bases, the J end by 6 bases, with 15 bases between. The CDR3 spans 14 residues.